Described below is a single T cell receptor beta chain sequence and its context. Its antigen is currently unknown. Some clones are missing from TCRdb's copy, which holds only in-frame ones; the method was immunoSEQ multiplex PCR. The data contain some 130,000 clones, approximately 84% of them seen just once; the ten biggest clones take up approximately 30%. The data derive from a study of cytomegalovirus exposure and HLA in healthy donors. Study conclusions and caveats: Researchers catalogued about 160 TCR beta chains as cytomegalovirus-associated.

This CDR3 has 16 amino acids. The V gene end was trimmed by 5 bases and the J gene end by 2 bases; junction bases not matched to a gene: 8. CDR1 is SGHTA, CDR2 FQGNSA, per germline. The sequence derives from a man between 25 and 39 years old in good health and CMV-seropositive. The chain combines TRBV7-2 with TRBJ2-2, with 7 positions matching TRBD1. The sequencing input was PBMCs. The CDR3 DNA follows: TGTGCCAGCAGCCCCCGACAGGGTCTAAACACCGGGGAGCTGTTTTTT. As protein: CASSPRQGLNTGELFF.